Presented here are 29 T cell receptor beta chains from one specimen sequenced in a study of T cell responses to AZD1222 COVID-19 vaccine (dated by TCRdb to about 2021). Library creation used the immunoSEQ multiplex PCR assay. TCRdb stores this immuneACCESS table with in-frame sequences only. Part of the clones is absent; in the studies checked, under half of the shortfall reflects unresolved V genes, and no reason is known for the rest. In all, the sample holds some 170,000 clones, and about 90% of those were seen once. Of the sample, roughly 4.4% is held by the ten largest clones. The time point label, read with the paper, signifies: baseline before first vaccination. The sample's treatment or condition label, decoded: meningococcal conjugate vaccine given as trial control. The input for sequencing was peripheral blood, taken on day 0 of MenACWY control vaccination. The receptors shown here come from an adult in good health.

This chain joins TRBV30 and TRBJ2-1; D remains ambiguous. V was trimmed by 5 bases and J by 6 bases, leaving 11 bases between them. This CDR3 contains 12 residues. The germline V gene has CDR1 GTSNPN and CDR2 SVGIG (reference sequence). In DNA form, the CDR3 reads TGTGCCTGGGGGGTTGGCCCCAATGAGCAGTTCTTC. Residues: CAWGVGPNEQFF.

This rearrangement joins TRBV6-5 to TRBJ2-7; 7 nucleotides line up with TRBD1. J lost 0 bases, V lost 7 bases, and 0 bases had no gene match. This CDR3 is 12 amino acids long. The germline V gene encodes CDR1 MNHEY and CDR2 SVGAGI. The CDR3, as DNA: TGTGCCAGCAAGGGGGCCTCCTACGAGCAGTACTTC. Protein product: CASKGASYEQYF.

This chain connects TRBV7-2 to TRBJ1-5; 7 bases map to TRBD1. The ends lost 5 bases at V and 2 bases at J; junction bases unmatched: 6. The CDR3 covers 15 residues. From germline, CDR1 is SGHTA and CDR2 FQGNSA. In DNA, the CDR3 is TGTGCCAGCAGCAGTCGACAGGGCGGCAATCAGCCCCAGCATTTT. Translating it yields CASSSRQGGNQPQHF. The full variable domain, with the rest looked up from reference TRBV7-2 and TRBJ1-5, is GAGVSQSPSNKVTEKGKDVELRCDPISGHTALYWYRQSLGQGLEFLIYFQGNSAPDKSGLPSDRFSAERTGGSVSTLTIQRTQQEDSAVYLCASSSRQGGNQPQHFGDGTRLSIL.

The rearrangement joins TRBV7-9 to TRBJ2-3; 12 bases align to TRBD2. The CDR3 is 16 residues long. CDR1 is SEHNR and CDR2 is FQNEAQ in the germline V gene (reference sequence). After removal of 8 bases from V and 4 bases from J, the junction contained 10 bases not matched to a gene. This CDR3 reads CASAIQLAGGSDTQYF. In DNA, the CDR3 is TGTGCCAGCGCCATCCAACTAGCGGGAGGATCAGATACGCAGTATTTT.

This chain uses TRBV5-6 with TRBJ1-6; TRBD1 aligns across 8 bases. The V and J ends lost 0 bases and 10 bases, in that order; junction bases with no gene match: 15. The V gene's germline CDR1 is SGHDT and CDR2 YYEEEE. This CDR3 has 18 amino acids. For the CDR3, the DNA is TGTGCCAGCAGCTTGGCCCTAGCCAGGACAGGGCGGTGGTCACCCCTCCACTTT. This translates into CASSLALARTGRWSPLHF.

On this clone itself: The junction departs from the called germline gene at one end, perhaps through a read error. The chain recombines TRBV15 with TRBJ2-1; D possibly corresponds to TRBD1 (6 bases). Germline V CDR1 and CDR2: LNHNV, YYDKDF (reference sequence). The CDR3 sequence is 13 residues long. The CDR3, as DNA: TGTGCCACCAGCAGAGACCAGGACAGCAGTCGGCTCTTC. This sequence encodes CATSRDQDSSRLF.

V is TRBV6-5 and J is TRBJ1-1; maybe TRBD1 (6 bases). Trimming removed 7 bases at V and 4 bases at J, with 19 bases between. The CDR3 covers 15 residues. CDR1 and CDR2 from the germline V gene are MNHEY and SVGAGI. Here the CDR3 reads CASKHGVGGGTEAFF. DNA for the CDR3: TGTGCCAGCAAACACGGTGTGGGGGGCGGCACTGAAGCTTTCTTT.

V and J are TRBV10-1 and TRBJ2-1; TRBD2 agrees at 8 bases. Germline CDR1 WNHNN, CDR2 SYGVQD (reference sequence). V trimming: 1 base; J trimming: 12 bases; junction bases outside the gene matches: 11. The CDR3 covers 15 residues. The CDR3 is CASSELGTSKAVQFF. The CDR3 bases are TGCGCCAGCAGTGAGTTGGGGACTAGTAAAGCAGTGCAGTTCTTC.

The chain employs TRBV21-1 and TRBJ1-1. TRBV21-1 is designated a pseudogene. This CDR3 comprises 13 residues. Here the CDR3 DNA reads TGTGCCAGCAGCAAAGAGATGTCAGGGACAGCTTTCTTT. This encodes CASSKEMSGTAFF.

The chain links TRBV7-8 to TRBJ2-7, with 8 bases lining up with TRBD2. The CDR3 is made up of 14 amino acids. J was trimmed by 3 bases and V by 6 bases; bases with no gene match: 7. Per germline, CDR1 SGHVS and CDR2 FQNEAQ. CDR3 DNA: TGTGCCAGCAGTCCCCTAGCGGGCATCTACGAGCAGTACTTC. Its protein is CASSPLAGIYEQYF.

J is TRBJ2-1 and V is TRBV11-3, with 8 nucleotides matching TRBD1. CDR1 and CDR2 (germline): SGHNT, YENEEA. The junction had 12 bases not matched to a gene; V was cut back by 4 bases and J by 4 bases. CDR3 length: 17 amino acids. CDR3 sequence (DNA): TGTGCCAGCAGCTCTATCCGGGACAGGTTAAGGTACAATGAGCAGTTCTTC. This gives the protein CASSSIRDRLRYNEQFF.

The chain carries TRBV6-1 and TRBJ2-3; D gene ambiguous. This CDR3 is built from 14 residues. Deletions cut 2 bases from V and 4 bases from J, with 10 bases between. The germline V gene has CDR1 MNHNS and CDR2 SASEGT. CDR3 sequence: CASSERVNADTQYF. CDR3 bases: TGTGCCAGCAGTGAAAGGGTAAACGCAGATACGCAGTATTTT.

The rearrangement links TRBV5-3 to TRBJ2-1; 10 positions match TRBD2. TRBV5-3 is marked as an open reading frame, function uncertain. V shed 4 bases and J 8 bases; nucleotides not matched to a gene: 9. This CDR3 region has 15 residues. CDR3 region: CARSPAPSGRYEQFF. The CDR3 DNA reads as TGTGCCAGAAGCCCTGCCCCTAGCGGGAGATATGAGCAGTTCTTC.

This chain joins TRBV5-6 and TRBJ1-2; 10 bases line up with TRBD1. V trimming: 7 bases; J trimming: 10 bases; junction bases outside the gene matches: 7. Germline lookup yields CDR1 SGHDT and CDR2 YYEEEE. This CDR3 comprises 12 residues. CDR3 coding DNA: TGTGCCAGCGGCAGACAGGGGGCGACCTACACCTTC. It is translated as CASGRQGATYTF.

This clone was observed once. The chain links TRBV6-5 to TRBJ1-3; no clear D gene. CDR3 size: 13 residues. Germline V gene sequence: CDR1 MNHEY, CDR2 SVGAGI. The V gene lost 6 bases and the J gene lost 0 bases, with 6 bases spanning the gap. Here the CDR3 reads CASSPRSGNTIYF. Written as DNA, the CDR3 is TGTGCCAGCAGCCCACGCTCTGGAAACACCATATATTTT.

The genes are TRBV28 and TRBJ1-6; D may be TRBD1 (5 bases). The germline gives CDR1 MDHEN, CDR2 SYDVKM. Trimming took off 8 bases at V and 6 bases at J, with 11 bases between the two ends. The CDR3 contains 13 residues. CDR3 DNA sequence: TGTGCCAGCTTTGTGGGGGGTAATTCACCCCTCCACTTT. Translation gives CASFVGGNSPLHF.

CDR3 bases: TGTGCCAGCAGGGAGACTAGCGGGAGCTACGAGCAGTACTTC. Translated: CASRETSGSYEQYF. V gene TRBV6-6 combines with J gene TRBJ2-7; TRBD2 matches at 12 bases. The CDR3 is 14 amino acids. The V gene's germline CDR1 is MNHNY and CDR2 SVGAGI (reference sequence). Germline trimming cut 6 bases from V and 3 bases from J; bases unmatched to any gene: 3.

The chain has TRBV5-1 and TRBJ1-1; 7 positions agree with TRBD1. CDR1 SGHRS and CDR2 YFSETQ come from the germline V gene. The CDR3 spans 14 residues. J gave up 1 base and V 4 bases, and 4 bases lay outside the gene matches. The CDR3, as DNA: TGCGCCAGCAGCGGATACAGGGGGAACACTGAAGCTTTCTTT. It encodes CASSGYRGNTEAFF.

This CDR3 reads CASRTGTGDGYTF. The DNA for the CDR3 is TGTGCCAGCAGGACCGGGACAGGGGACGGCTACACCTTC. This chain joins TRBV6-5 and TRBJ1-2; TRBD1 matches 10 bases. This CDR3 is built from 13 residues. The germline V gene encodes CDR1 MNHEY and CDR2 SVGAGI. V gave up 6 bases and J gave up 8 bases; unmatched junction bases: 6.

This clone has a single count. The chain combines TRBV19 with TRBJ2-7; 8 nucleotides align to TRBD1. Germline V CDR1 and CDR2: LNHDA, SQIVND (reference sequence). V was clipped by 3 bases and J by 0 bases; unmatched bases: 1. The CDR3 extends over 14 amino acids. The CDR3 protein is CASSMGQVSYEQYF. CDR3 coding DNA: TGTGCCAGTAGTATGGGACAGGTCTCCTACGAGCAGTACTTC. Looking up the rest from reference TRBV19 and TRBJ2-7 gives the full variable domain: DGGITQSPKYLFRKEGQNVTLSCEQNLNHDAMYWYRQDPGQGLRLIYYSQIVNDFQKGDIAEGYSVSREKKESFPLTVTSAQKNPTAFYLCASSMGQVSYEQYFGPGTRLTVT.

This chain connects TRBV7-2 to TRBJ1-1; D gene ambiguous. Germline-derived CDR1 and CDR2 are SGHTA and FQGNSA. CDR3 length equals 14 residues. The ends were cut back, 2 bases at V and 1 base at J, with 8 bases in the middle. CDR3 region: CASSLFAENTEAFF. The CDR3 DNA follows: TGTGCCAGCAGCTTATTCGCCGAGAACACTGAAGCTTTCTTT.

The chain combines TRBV11-3 with TRBJ2-1; 7 bases fit TRBD1. Germline values: CDR1 SGHNT, CDR2 YENEEA. With 8 bases clipped from V and 7 bases from J, the junction kept 26 bases outside the gene matches. The CDR3 loop spans 19 amino acids. CDR3 DNA sequence: TGTGCCAGCGACCGGCCCCGAGGGCGACAGGGAAGCAGGAGGAATGAGCAGTTCTTC. This gives the protein CASDRPRGRQGSRRNEQFF.

In this sample, this clone turned up a few times. The chain recombines TRBV16 with TRBJ1-2; D not certain. Between the trimmed V and J ends, which lost 5 bases and 8 bases, there was a span of 15 bases. This CDR3 has 13 amino acids. Germline V gives CDR1 KGHSY, CDR2 FQNENV. For the CDR3, the DNA is TGTGCCAGCAGCGCCTCCGAAAAGGGCGGCTACACCTTC. Its translation is CASSASEKGGYTF.

The J gene is TRBJ2-1, the V gene TRBV7-8; no definite D call. Deletions cut 3 bases from V and 5 bases from J, with 8 bases between. This CDR3 spans 13 amino acids. Germline CDR1 SGHVS, CDR2 FQNEAQ. CDR3 in DNA: TGTGCCAGCAGCTTGAATCTGGACAATGAGCAGTTCTTC. Its protein product is CASSLNLDNEQFF.

CDR3 nucleotide sequence: TGTGCCAGCGGAGGACAGCCGCAGCTCTATGGCTACACCTTC. It translates to CASGGQPQLYGYTF. The chain carries TRBV2 and TRBJ1-2; D perhaps matches TRBD1 (6 bases). This CDR3 comprises 14 residues. CDR1 is SNHLY and CDR2 is FYNNEI in the germline V gene. The ends were cut back, 8 bases at V and 4 bases at J, with 17 bases in the middle.

The V and J genes are TRBV24-1 and TRBJ2-1; D call uncertain. V was pared by 0 bases and J by 8 bases, with 10 bases between. Germline V gives CDR1 KGHDR, CDR2 SFDVKD. The CDR3 sequence is 14 residues long. This CDR3 is CATSDLSSWDEQFF. As DNA, the CDR3 is TGTGCCACCAGTGATTTGTCCAGCTGGGATGAGCAGTTCTTC.

This chain connects TRBV19 to TRBJ2-1; TRBD1 agrees at 12 bases. Germline CDR1 and CDR2: LNHDA and SQIVND (reference sequence). The ends lost 6 bases at V and 11 bases at J; junction bases unmatched: 11. The CDR3 is 15 amino acids. CDR3 in amino acids: CASSLSGTGGSQQFF. CDR3 bases: TGTGCCAGTAGCCTATCGGGGACAGGGGGCAGCCAGCAGTTCTTC. The variable domain in full, completed from reference TRBV19 and TRBJ2-1, reads DGGITQSPKYLFRKEGQNVTLSCEQNLNHDAMYWYRQDPGQGLRLIYYSQIVNDFQKGDIAEGYSVSREKKESFPLTVTSAQKNPTAFYLCASSLSGTGGSQQFFGPGTRLTVL.

The V gene is TRBV2, the J gene TRBJ1-4, with D uncertain. Per the germline V gene, CDR1 is SNHLY and CDR2 is FYNNEI. Trimming removed 6 bases from V and 4 bases from J, with 12 bases in between. The CDR3 consists of 14 residues. This CDR3 reads CASRGRGLNEKLFF. CDR3 nucleotides: TGTGCCAGCAGGGGGAGAGGCCTTAATGAAAAACTGTTTTTT.

This chain connects TRBV19 to TRBJ1-6; the match to TRBD1 covers 11 bases. J was trimmed by 7 bases and V by 8 bases; bases with no gene match: 7. CDR1 and CDR2 (germline): LNHDA, SQIVND (reference sequence). The CDR3 totals 15 residues. The CDR3 sequence: CASHRTGGNNSPLHF. The CDR3 DNA reads as TGTGCCAGTCATCGGACAGGGGGCAACAATTCACCCCTCCACTTT.